This passage covers 2 T cell receptor beta chains from one sample sequenced in a study of tumor-infiltrating lymphocytes in primary liver carcinoma (dated by TCRdb to about 2017). Without any cell sorting, total RNA and DNA were extracted together from roughly 20-30 mg of bulk tissue using the AllPrep DNA/RNA mini kit. Sequencing was performed on an Illumina HiSeq 2500. Starting from approximately 0.5 ug total RNA, TCRbeta-specific cDNA was produced by reverse transcription with a constant-region primer and ProtoScript II reverse transcriptase. Three nested multiplex PCR rounds, following a slightly modified ARM-PCR procedure, were used to build the TCRbeta libraries. Each of the first two PCR rounds ran for about 10 cycles using multiplex TRBV1-TRBV30 forward primers together with a Cbeta reverse primer. Using fastp trimming at Q25 and MiXCR clonotype assembly, TCRdb reanalyzed the public sequencing data and kept in-frame beta chains. CDR3 protein sequences are deduplicated, and each keeps its most common genes and DNA. The sample has approximately 40,000 distinct CDR3 sequences on record, around 74% of them singletons. The ten biggest clones cover 15% to 20% of the sample.

Sequenced sample: liver tumor tissue from sampling region 4. The sample's cell subset or site label, decoded: tumor region T4, right-lateral pole. Receptors were obtained from a man aged 35 to 55 with primary liver carcinoma and hepatitis B virus infection.

This clonotype is labeled as medium-sized. This chain joins TRBV5-1 and TRBJ2-3; 9 bases align to TRBD1. This CDR3 has 19 amino acids. The J segment lost 0 bases and the V segment lost 5 bases, leaving 16 bases of the junction unmatched. CDR1 is SGHRS and CDR2 is YFSETQ in the germline V gene. The CDR3 DNA reads TGCGCCAGCAGAACCCCCAGCGCGGACAGGGGCCAAAGCACAGATACGCAGTATTTT. Its translation: CASRTPSADRGQSTDTQYF.

As to this clonotype: The junction shows a germline mismatch at one end, possibly a read error. The chain has TRBV11-2 and TRBJ2-3, with D possibly TRBD1 on 5 matching bases. Germline CDR1 and CDR2: SGHAT and FQNNGV. The CDR3 extends over 13 amino acids. The CDR3 nucleotides are TGTGCTAGCAATTTCCCAGGGCCAGATACGCAGTATTTT. Residues: CASNFPGPDTQYF.